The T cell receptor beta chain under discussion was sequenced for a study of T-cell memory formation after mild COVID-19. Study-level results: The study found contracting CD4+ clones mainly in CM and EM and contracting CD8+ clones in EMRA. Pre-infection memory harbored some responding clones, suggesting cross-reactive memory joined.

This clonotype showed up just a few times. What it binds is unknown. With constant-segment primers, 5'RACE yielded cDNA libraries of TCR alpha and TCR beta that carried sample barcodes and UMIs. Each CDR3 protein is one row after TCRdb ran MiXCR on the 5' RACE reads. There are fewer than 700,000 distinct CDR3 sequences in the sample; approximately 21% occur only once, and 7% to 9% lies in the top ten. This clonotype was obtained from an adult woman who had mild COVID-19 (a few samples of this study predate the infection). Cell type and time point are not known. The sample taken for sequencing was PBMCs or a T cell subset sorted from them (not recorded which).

The CDR3 protein is CAITRSGGGTDTQYF. DNA of the CDR3: TGTGCCATCACCCGCTCAGGGGGTGGCACAGATACGCAGTATTTT. The V gene is TRBV10-3, the J gene TRBJ2-3; the match to TRBD1 covers 7 bases. CDR3 length equals 15 residues. The germline gives CDR1 ENHRY, CDR2 SYGVKD. Losses at the gene ends were 7 bases for V and 1 base for J; bases not matched to a gene: 8.